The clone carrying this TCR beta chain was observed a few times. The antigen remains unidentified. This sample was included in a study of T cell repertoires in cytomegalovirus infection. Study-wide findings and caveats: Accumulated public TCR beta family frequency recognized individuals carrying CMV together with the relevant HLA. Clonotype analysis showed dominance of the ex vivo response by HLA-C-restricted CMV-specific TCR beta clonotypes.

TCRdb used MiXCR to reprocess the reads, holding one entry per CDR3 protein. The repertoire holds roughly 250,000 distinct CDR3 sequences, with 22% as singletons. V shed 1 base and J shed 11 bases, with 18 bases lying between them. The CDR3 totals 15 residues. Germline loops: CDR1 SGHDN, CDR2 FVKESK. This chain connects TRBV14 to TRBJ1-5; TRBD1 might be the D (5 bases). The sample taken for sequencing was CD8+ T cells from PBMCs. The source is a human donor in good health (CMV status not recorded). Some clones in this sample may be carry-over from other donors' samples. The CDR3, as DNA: TGTGCCAGCAGCCAAGGCCCAGGGACTTCAAGGGCCCAGCATTTT. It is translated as CASSQGPGTSRAQHF.